This T cell receptor beta chain was captured in a study of neurological immune-mediated disorders. Study observations and caveats: The greatest degree of TCR clonal expansion was observed in HTLV-1-associated myelopathy, with the lowest in multiple sclerosis, below that of healthy controls. None of the CDR3 amino acid sequences found in expanded clones was shared across subjects. This suggests that the TCR-beta repertoires were private in all groups.

TCRdb fed the 5' RACE reads into MiXCR, producing one record per CDR3 protein. Of about 62,000 distinct CDR3 sequences in the sample, under 5.5% are singletons; the top ten hold less than 4%. This clonotype occurred many times. What it binds is unknown. This CDR3 comprises 15 residues. In germline, CDR1 is SGHTA, CDR2 FQGNSA. Trimming took off 2 bases at V and 0 bases at J, with 5 bases between the two ends. The receptor comes from a woman in her forties or fifties with multiple sclerosis. This chain uses TRBV7-2 with TRBJ2-6, with D hard to call. Sequencing used PBMCs. The CDR3 sequence is CASSLPGSGANVLTF. Here the CDR3 DNA reads TGTGCCAGCAGCTTACCCGGCTCTGGGGCCAACGTCCTGACTTTC.